A single sample is the source of the 2 T cell receptor beta chains below, sequenced in a study of regulatory T cells in long-lasting Graves disease (dated by TCRdb to the early 2020s). Libraries were constructed by multiplex PCR. The data were produced on an Illumina HiSeq 4000. iRepertoire HTBI primers and Arm-PCR amplification of CDR3 regions were used to construct TCR beta libraries. TCRdb handled the public reads itself, with Q25 trimming in fastp and clone calling in MiXCR, and kept productive beta chains. All rows with the same CDR3 protein become a single entry with the most common DNA and genes. The sample has roughly 260,000 distinct CDR3 sequences on record, about 17% of them singletons. In total, the top ten clones hold around 13% of the sample. Per the publication, the time point label means: newly diagnosed GD, antithyroid drugs for less than 3 months. RNA was extracted from PBMCs in TRIzol for both TCR sequencing and RNA sequencing.

Another study also made use of these data, one on T cells in Graves' hyperthyroidism and ophthalmopathy.

The sample in question was peripheral blood mononuclear cells (PBMCs), obtained at new diagnosis, from a patient treated with antithyroid drugs. The receptor source for this set is a woman between 25 and 40 years old with Graves disease. Donor details come from another sample of the same person, matched by shared clones.

The sample holds a few counts of this clonotype. The gene calls are TRBV29-1 and TRBJ2-3, with 9 positions matching TRBD2. The CDR3 is 16 amino acids. V lost 4 bases to trimming and J lost 2 bases; unmatched junction nucleotides: 10. CDR1 and CDR2 from the germline V gene are SQVTM and ANQGSEA. CDR3 loop: CSVAAGGRQNTDTQYF. In DNA form, the CDR3 reads TGCAGCGTTGCTGCGGGGGGGCGGCAGAACACAGATACGCAGTATTTT.

Concerning this clonotype: A far larger clone lies a single base away; this is likely a read error. This chain connects TRBV6-2 or TRBV6-3 to TRBJ2-7, with TRBD2 matching 7 bases. Looked up from germline, CDR1 is MNHEY and CDR2 is SVGEGT. The CDR3 contains 13 residues. V gave up 2 bases and J gave up 6 bases; unmatched junction bases: 4. The chain's CDR3 is CASSYPTGGEQYF. DNA of the CDR3: TGTGCCAGCAGTTACCCGACGGGGGGCGAGCAGTACTTC.